A selection of T cell receptor beta chains follows, all from one sample in a study of blood T cell repertoires in COVID-19. TCRdb's copy holds only in-frame clones and misses some; the assay was immunoSEQ multiplex PCR. The table includes about 71,000 clones, around 83% detected once. Sequenced material: peripheral blood. Receptors originate from a man aged 80 or over with acute or convalescent COVID-19. Both conserved end residues are part of each CDR3. A D gene is named only where the DNA matches it firmly. Rows may omit the clone size; those that give it use once, few, many or a size class.

d_call	clone_size	cdr3_length	v_call	j_call	cdr3_nt	cdr3_aa
.	once	12	TRBV30	TRBJ1-2	TGTGCCTGGAGTGGGGGAAGGGAGCTCTACACCTTC	CAWSGGRELYTF
.	.	13	TRBV6-5	TRBJ1-4	TGTGCCAGCAGATTGGGGTTAGCAGGGAAACTGTTTTTT	CASRLGLAGKLFF
.	.	14	TRBV15	TRBJ1-1	TGTGCCACCAGCAGAGGGGGAGGGGGCACTGAAGCTTTCTTT	CATSRGGGGTEAFF
.	.	14	TRBV6-5	TRBJ1-3	TGTGCCAGCAGTTACGGCCAGACTGGAAACACCATATATTTT	CASSYGQTGNTIYF
.	.	14	TRBV11-2	TRBJ1-6	TGTGCCAGCAGCCTTCAGGGAGGTGGTTCACCCCTCCACTTT	CASSLQGGGSPLHF
.	.	14	TRBV6-2/TRBV6-3	TRBJ1-2	TGTGCCAGCAGTCCGCTGGACAGATACTATGGCTACACCTTC	CASSPLDRYYGYTF
TRBD2	.	16	TRBV10-1	TRBJ2-3	TGCGCCAGCCAAGGGCCTCTAGCGGGAACGACAGATACGCAGTATTTT	CASQGPLAGTTDTQYF
.	once	15	TRBV7-9	TRBJ1-3	TGTGCCAGCAGCTTAGTGTCAGGGACTGGAAACACCATATATTTT	CASSLVSGTGNTIYF
TRBD2	.	14	TRBV7-9	TRBJ2-1	TGTGCCAGCAGCTTTTCAACTAGCGGCAATGAGCAGTTCTTC	CASSFSTSGNEQFF
.	few	12	TRBV2	TRBJ2-3	TGTGCCAGCAGTGCCCTTAGCGAGGCGCAGTATTTT	CASSALSEAQYF
.	.	15	TRBV7-2	TRBJ2-1	TGTGCCAGCAGCCTATCGGGTCTCTCCTACAATGAGCAGTTCTTC	CASSLSGLSYNEQFF
TRBD1	.	19	TRBV28	TRBJ2-1	TGTGCCAGCAGTTTCCCCGGGACAGGCCAAACTTCATCCTACAATGAGCAGTTCTTC	CASSFPGTGQTSSYNEQFF
.	.	16	TRBV6-2/TRBV6-3	TRBJ1-4	TGTGCCAGCAGTTACTGGGGGGGAGCAACTAATGAAAAACTGTTTTTT	CASSYWGGATNEKLFF
.	.	14	TRBV25-1	TRBJ2-1	TGTGCCAGCAGTGAAGCGGGATCCTACAATGAGCAGTTCTTC	CASSEAGSYNEQFF
.	.	16	TRBV2	TRBJ2-2	TGTGCCAGCAGTGAGTCCGGGACACGGAACACCGGGGAGCTGTTTTTT	CASSESGTRNTGELFF
.	few	14	TRBV11-2	TRBJ2-3	TGTGCCAGCAGCTTAGGGGGTACTAGGGCTCCGAAGTATTTT	CASSLGGTRAPKYF
.	.	14	TRBV5-1	TRBJ2-3	TGCGCCAGCAGCTTGGTGGCAGGGGCAGATACGCAGTATTTT	CASSLVAGADTQYF
TRBD1	.	16	TRBV27	TRBJ1-4	TGTGCCAGCAGACAGGGGGCCAGGTATCCAAATGAAAAACTGTTTTTT	CASRQGARYPNEKLFF
.	.	14	TRBV10-3	TRBJ2-1	TGTGCCATCAGTGAGTCCGGCGCGGGGGCTACTCAGTTCTTC	CAISESGAGATQFF
TRBD2	.	18	TRBV5-1	TRBJ2-2	TGCGCCAGCAGCTCATACACCCTAGCGGGAGACATCGCAGGGGAGCTGTTTTTT	CASSSYTLAGDIAGELFF
TRBD2	once	16	TRBV5-1	TRBJ2-1	TGCGCCAGCAGCTTATGGGGGGGAGAGACACACAATGAGCAGTTCTTC	CASSLWGGETHNEQFF
TRBD1	.	18	TRBV11-3	TRBJ2-7	TGTGCCAGCAGCTTGGGGACAGGGGACTCCTGGATGGAGAACGAGCAGTACTTC	CASSLGTGDSWMENEQYF
TRBD1	.	17	TRBV6-4	TRBJ1-3	TGTGCCAGCAGTGAGTTAGGACAGGGGGAAACTGGAAACACCATATATTTT	CASSELGQGETGNTIYF
TRBD1	.	13	TRBV6-2/TRBV6-3	TRBJ1-5	TGTGCCAGCAGTCCGACAGGGCATCAGCCCCAGCATTTT	CASSPTGHQPQHF
.	.	13	TRBV28	TRBJ2-3	TGTGCCAGCAGGCGGGCGAGCACAGATACGCAGTATTTT	CASRRASTDTQYF
TRBD1	.	14	TRBV5-1	TRBJ2-5	TGCGCCAGCAGCACCGGGACAGACCAAGAGACCCAGTACTTC	CASSTGTDQETQYF
TRBD2	.	16	TRBV4-1	TRBJ2-4	TGCGCCAGCAGCCAAGAGTCCGTAGGACTAGTAAACATTCAGTACTTC	CASSQESVGLVNIQYF
.	once	15	TRBV29-1	TRBJ1-4	TGCAGCGTGTCCCAGGCCCTCGGGGCTAATGAAAAACTGTTTTTT	CSVSQALGANEKLFF
.	once	14	TRBV19	TRBJ2-5	TGTGCCAGTAGTATAACCCAGGGTGGAGAGACCCAGTACTTC	CASSITQGGETQYF
TRBD2	few	16	TRBV4-3	TRBJ2-7	TGCGCCAGCAGCCAAGATACCAGCGGGAGGGGATACGAGCAGTACTTC	CASSQDTSGRGYEQYF
.	.	13	TRBV7-2	TRBJ2-1	TGTGCCAGCAGCTTTTCTAGTGCGAATGAGCAGTTCTTC	CASSFSSANEQFF
.	.	18	TRBV4-1	TRBJ2-7	TGCGCCAGCAGCCAAGAAATATCGGGACTCCCCAACTCCTACGAGCAGTACTTC	CASSQEISGLPNSYEQYF
TRBD1	.	15	TRBV5-4	TRBJ1-3	TGTGCCAGCAGCCCAGACAGGGGCTCTGGAAACACCATATATTTT	CASSPDRGSGNTIYF
.	.	15	TRBV14	TRBJ2-1	TGTGCCAGCAGGGCGGGAACATCCTCCTACAATGAGCAGTTCTTC	CASRAGTSSYNEQFF
TRBD2	.	17	TRBV7-8	TRBJ2-1	TGTGCCAGCAGAACCCGTCCACAGGGGACTAGCTGGGATGAGCAGTTCTTC	CASRTRPQGTSWDEQFF
.	.	13	TRBV9	TRBJ1-6	TGTGCCAGCAGCGCGGGGGGCGGCTCACCCCTCCACTTT	CASSAGGGSPLHF
TRBD1	once	14	TRBV7-2	TRBJ2-7	TGTGCCAGCAGCTTAGCGGAAGACAGGGCCGAGCAGTACTTC	CASSLAEDRAEQYF
.	.	15	TRBV6-5	TRBJ1-2	TGTGCCAGCAGGCGCCTTGGAGGGCAGTACTATGGCTACACCTTC	CASRRLGGQYYGYTF
.	once	15	TRBV7-2	TRBJ1-5	TGTGCCAGCAGCTTGAGCGGTCAGCTCAATCAGCCCCAGCATTTT	CASSLSGQLNQPQHF
.	.	15	TRBV3-1/TRBV3-2	TRBJ1-2	TGTGCCAGCAGCCCATCGACTAACGCTGTAGGGGGCTACACCTTC	CASSPSTNAVGGYTF
TRBD1	.	16	TRBV6-5	TRBJ1-3	TGTGCCAGCAGTTACACGACAGGGTTCTCTGGAAACACCATATATTTT	CASSYTTGFSGNTIYF
TRBD1	.	15	TRBV5-1	TRBJ2-7	TGCGCCAGCAGCCCGGGACAGGGCCCCTCCTACGAGCAGTACTTC	CASSPGQGPSYEQYF
TRBD2	.	15	TRBV6-5	TRBJ2-2	TGTGCCAGCGGCCCGGGACTAGCGAACACCGGGGAGCTGTTTTTT	CASGPGLANTGELFF
TRBD1	once	12	TRBV5-6	TRBJ2-7	TGTGCCAGCAGGGGACAGGCCTACGAGCAGTACTTC	CASRGQAYEQYF
TRBD1	.	14	TRBV7-8	TRBJ1-6	TGTGCCAGCAGTACAGGGGCAGGGAGTTCACCCCTCCACTTT	CASSTGAGSSPLHF
TRBD2	.	18	TRBV4-3	TRBJ2-7	TGCGCCAGCAGCCAAGATTGGGGCGCTAGCGGGGCCGTCCACGAGCAGTACTTC	CASSQDWGASGAVHEQYF
.	.	15	TRBV30	TRBJ2-1	TGTGCCTGGAGTGGGAGTGCAGGGAAGGAAGATGAGCAGTTCTTC	CAWSGSAGKEDEQFF
.	many	13	TRBV19	TRBJ1-2	TGTGCCAGTAGTATTACCACGGGCTATGGCTACACCTTC	CASSITTGYGYTF
TRBD1	few	15	TRBV2	TRBJ2-7	TGTGCCAGCAGTGAAATGGGACAGGGAATCAACGAGCAGTACTTC	CASSEMGQGINEQYF
.	.	15	TRBV2	TRBJ2-3	TGTGCCAGCAGTGAGACTCCGGTCAGCACAGATACGCAGTATTTT	CASSETPVSTDTQYF
.	once	14	TRBV6-2/TRBV6-3	TRBJ1-4	TGTGCCAGCAGTTCGTGGCAACCTAATGAAAAACTGTTTTTT	CASSSWQPNEKLFF
.	few	15	TRBV6-5	TRBJ1-1	TGTGCCAGCAGTTACTCCCCCACGGGGGACACTGAAGCTTTCTTT	CASSYSPTGDTEAFF